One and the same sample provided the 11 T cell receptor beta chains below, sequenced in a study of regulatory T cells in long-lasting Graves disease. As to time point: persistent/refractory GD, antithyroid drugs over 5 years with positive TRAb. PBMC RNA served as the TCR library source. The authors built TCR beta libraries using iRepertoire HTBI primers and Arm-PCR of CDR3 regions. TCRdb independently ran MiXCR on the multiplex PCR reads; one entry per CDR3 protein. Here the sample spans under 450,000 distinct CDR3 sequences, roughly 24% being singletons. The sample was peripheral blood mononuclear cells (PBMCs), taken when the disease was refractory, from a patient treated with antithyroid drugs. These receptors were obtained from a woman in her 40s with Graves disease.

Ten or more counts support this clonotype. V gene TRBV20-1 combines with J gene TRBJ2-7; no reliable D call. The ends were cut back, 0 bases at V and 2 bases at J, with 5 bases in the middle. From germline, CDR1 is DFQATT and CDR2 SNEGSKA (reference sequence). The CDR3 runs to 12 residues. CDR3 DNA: TGCAGTGCTAGAGATCAAACCTACGAGCAGTACTTC. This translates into CSARDQTYEQYF.

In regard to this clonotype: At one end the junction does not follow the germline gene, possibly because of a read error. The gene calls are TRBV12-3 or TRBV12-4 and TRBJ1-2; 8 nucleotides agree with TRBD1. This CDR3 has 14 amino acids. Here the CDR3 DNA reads TGTGCCAGCAGTTCGGGACAGGCCTACTACGGCTACGCCTTC. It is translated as CASSSGQAYYGYAF.

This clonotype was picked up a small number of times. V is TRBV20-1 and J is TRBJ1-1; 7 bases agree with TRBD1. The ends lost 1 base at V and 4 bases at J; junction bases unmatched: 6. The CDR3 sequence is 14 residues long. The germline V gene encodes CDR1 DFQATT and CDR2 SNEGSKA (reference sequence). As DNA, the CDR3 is TGCAGTGCTAGAGTGACAGGGCGGCCCACTGAAGCTTTCTTT. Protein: CSARVTGRPTEAFF.

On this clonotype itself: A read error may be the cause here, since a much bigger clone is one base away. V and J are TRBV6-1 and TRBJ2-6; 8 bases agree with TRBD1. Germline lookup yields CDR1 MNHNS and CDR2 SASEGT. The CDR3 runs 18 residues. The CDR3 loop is CAGSLYGTGRSGANVLTF. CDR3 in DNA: TGTGCCGGCAGCCTATACGGGACAGGACGCTCTGGGGCCAACGTCCTGACTTTC.

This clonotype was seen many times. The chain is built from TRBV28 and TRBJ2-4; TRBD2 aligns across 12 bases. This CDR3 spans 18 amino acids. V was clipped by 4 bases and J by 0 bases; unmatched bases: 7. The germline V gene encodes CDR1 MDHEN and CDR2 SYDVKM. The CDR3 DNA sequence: TGTGCCAGCAGTTCGGACAGGACTAGCGGGAAAGCCAAAAACATTCAGTACTTC. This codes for CASSSDRTSGKAKNIQYF.

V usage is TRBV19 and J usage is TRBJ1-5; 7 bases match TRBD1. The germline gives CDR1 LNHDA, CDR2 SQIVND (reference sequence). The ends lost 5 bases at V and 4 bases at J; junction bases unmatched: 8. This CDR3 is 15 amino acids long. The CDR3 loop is CASSSGGTENQPQHF. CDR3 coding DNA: TGTGCCAGTAGTTCAGGCGGGACAGAGAATCAGCCCCAGCATTTT.

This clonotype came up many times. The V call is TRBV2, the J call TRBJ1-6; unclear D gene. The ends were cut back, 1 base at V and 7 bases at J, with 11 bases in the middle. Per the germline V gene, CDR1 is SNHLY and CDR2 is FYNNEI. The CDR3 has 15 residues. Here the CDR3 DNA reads TGTGCCAGCAGTGAAGAGAATGTTCCAAATTCACCCCTCCACTTT. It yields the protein CASSEENVPNSPLHF.

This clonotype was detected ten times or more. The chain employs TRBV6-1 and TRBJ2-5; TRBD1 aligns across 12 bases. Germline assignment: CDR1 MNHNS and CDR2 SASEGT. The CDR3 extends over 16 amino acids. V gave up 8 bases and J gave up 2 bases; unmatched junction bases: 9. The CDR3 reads CASGNGTGGGQETQYF. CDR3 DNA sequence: TGTGCCAGCGGTAACGGGACAGGGGGCGGGCAAGAGACCCAGTACTTC.

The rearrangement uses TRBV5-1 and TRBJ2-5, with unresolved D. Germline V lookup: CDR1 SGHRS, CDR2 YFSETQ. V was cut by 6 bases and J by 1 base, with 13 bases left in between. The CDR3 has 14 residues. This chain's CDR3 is CASTNSLVQETQYF. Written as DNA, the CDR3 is TGCGCCAGCACCAACAGCCTAGTCCAAGAGACCCAGTACTTC.

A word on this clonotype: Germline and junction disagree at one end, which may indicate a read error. The CDR3: CASGFVWVDLDQETQYF. CDR3 coding DNA: TGTGCCAGCGGTTTCGTATGGGTGGATTTGGACCAAGAGACCCAGTACTTC. V gene TRBV27 combines with J gene TRBJ2-5, with unresolved D. CDR3 size: 17 residues. Germline V gene sequence: CDR1 MNHEY, CDR2 SMNVEV (reference sequence).

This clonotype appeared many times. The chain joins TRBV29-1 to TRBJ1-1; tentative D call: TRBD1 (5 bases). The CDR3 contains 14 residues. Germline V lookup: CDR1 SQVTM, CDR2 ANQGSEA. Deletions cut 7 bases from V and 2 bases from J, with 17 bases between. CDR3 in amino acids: CSAGDRTRNTEAFF. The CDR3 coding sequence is TGCAGCGCCGGGGACCGGACAAGAAACACTGAAGCTTTCTTT.